The 26 T cell receptor beta chains listed next were all sequenced from one sample in a study of blood T cell repertoires in COVID-19. TCRdb's copy holds only in-frame clones and misses some; the assay was immunoSEQ multiplex PCR. The sample has approximately 150,000 clones, less than 85% seen once; the top ten hold approximately 18%. Specimen: PBMCs or T cells enriched from blood (not recorded which). Receptors originate from a man aged 55-75 years who had recovered from COVID-19.

The chain links TRBV4-2 to TRBJ2-7; D perhaps matches TRBD1 (6 bases). Germline-derived CDR1 and CDR2 are LGHNA and YNFKEQ. This CDR3 is 15 amino acids long. Trimming left V 4 bases short and J 0 bases short, with 13 bases between. The CDR3: CASSPFRDNSYEQYF. The CDR3 coding sequence is TGTGCCAGCAGCCCCTTTAGGGACAACTCCTACGAGCAGTACTTC.

V and J are TRBV7-8 and TRBJ2-3, with a weak D call TRBD2 (5 bases). Germline-derived CDR1 and CDR2 are SGHVS and FQNEAQ. V gave up 1 base and J gave up 0 bases, with 11 bases separating them. CDR3 length: 16 residues. Here the CDR3 reads CASSLGLAASTDTQYF. The CDR3 region has the DNA TGTGCCAGCAGCTTAGGGCTAGCAGCTAGCACAGATACGCAGTATTTT.

This chain connects TRBV6-5 to TRBJ2-5; TRBD1 aligns across 8 bases. CDR3 size: 15 residues. The V and J ends lost 4 bases and 2 bases, in that order; junction bases with no gene match: 6. Germline V CDR1 and CDR2: MNHEY, SVGAGI. In DNA form, the CDR3 reads TGTGCCAGCAGTTTCGACAGGGGAGGACAAGAGACCCAGTACTTC. Amino acids: CASSFDRGGQETQYF.

The V gene is TRBV5-5, the J gene TRBJ1-2, with D maybe TRBD1 (6 bases). CDR1 is SGHKS and CDR2 is YYEKEE in the germline V gene (reference sequence). The CDR3 loop spans 14 amino acids. V dropped 7 bases and J dropped 5 bases, with 18 bases sitting between them. DNA for the CDR3: TGTGCCAGCGCCGAACAGGGCAGGACTTATGGCTACACCTTC. It yields the protein CASAEQGRTYGYTF. The variable domain in full, with the rest retrieved from reference TRBV5-5 and TRBJ1-2, is DAGVTQSPTHLIKTRGQQVTLRCSPISGHKSVSWYQQVLGQGPQFIFQYYEKEERGRGNFPDRFSARQFPNYSSELNVNALLLGDSALYLCASAEQGRTYGYTFGSGTRLTVV.

As DNA, the CDR3 is TGCGCCAGCAGCTCGGGGGGAGTCTCTAACTATGGCTACACCTTC. As protein: CASSSGGVSNYGYTF. J is TRBJ1-2 and V is TRBV5-1; TRBD1 might be the D (5 bases). Germline values: CDR1 SGHRS, CDR2 YFSETQ. The CDR3 is 15 residues long. V was trimmed by 3 bases and J by 0 bases, leaving 12 bases between them. The full variable domain, its missing parts supplied by reference TRBV5-1 and TRBJ1-2, is KAGVTQTPRYLIKTRGQQVTLSCSPISGHRSVSWYQQTPGQGLQFLFEYFSETQRNKGNFPGRFSGRQFSNSRSEMNVSTLELGDSALYLCASSSGGVSNYGYTFGSGTRLTVV.

This chain connects TRBV29-1 to TRBJ2-7; TRBD1 aligns across 7 bases. CDR3 length: 13 amino acids. Germline trimming cut 5 bases from V and 4 bases from J; bases unmatched to any gene: 8. Germline CDR1 SQVTM, CDR2 ANQGSEA. CDR3 amino acids: CSVFQTGKYEQYF. The CDR3 DNA reads as TGCAGCGTTTTTCAGACAGGGAAGTACGAGCAGTACTTC.

The chain has TRBV18 and TRBJ2-1; 8 nucleotides line up with TRBD2. The CDR3 consists of 18 residues. V lost 0 bases to trimming and J lost 6 bases; unmatched junction nucleotides: 13. CDR1 KGHSH and CDR2 LQKENI come from the germline V gene. Here the CDR3 reads CASSPPPGGSGTSNEQFF. The CDR3 nucleotides read TGTGCCAGCTCACCACCCCCGGGGGGTAGCGGGACCTCCAATGAGCAGTTCTTC.

V and J are TRBV27 and TRBJ1-1; D unresolved. The CDR3 runs to 13 residues. V was shortened by 2 bases and J by 3 bases, with 7 bases between the two germline ends. Germline CDR1 MNHEY, CDR2 SMNVEV (reference sequence). CDR3 sequence (DNA): TGTGCCAGCAGTTTAACCAGATACACTGAAGCTTTCTTT. This translates into CASSLTRYTEAFF.

The CDR3 region is CASSGIHGQGGYNSPLHF. Written as DNA, the CDR3 is TGTGCCAGCAGTGGCATTCACGGACAGGGTGGATATAATTCACCCCTCCACTTT. This chain connects TRBV6-1 to TRBJ1-6; 8 bases are a match to TRBD1. The CDR3 has 18 residues. Germline loops: CDR1 MNHNS, CDR2 SASEGT. J lost 4 bases, V lost 4 bases, and 12 bases had no gene match.

The V gene is TRBV5-1, the J gene TRBJ2-1, with 12 positions matching TRBD2. V shed 0 bases, J shed 10 bases, and the junction held 2 bases outside the gene matches. Germline values: CDR1 SGHRS, CDR2 YFSETQ. The length of the CDR3 is 14 residues. DNA of the CDR3: TGCGCCAGCAGCTTGGGACTAGCGGGGGAGGAGCAGTTCTTC. Encoded protein: CASSLGLAGEEQFF.

The gene calls are TRBV27 and TRBJ1-5, with 9 bases lining up with TRBD1. The junction had 6 bases not matched to a gene; V was cut back by 8 bases and J by 1 base. This CDR3 has 15 residues. CDR1 and CDR2 from the germline V gene are MNHEY and SMNVEV (reference sequence). The CDR3 spells CASGPGQGSNQPQHF. CDR3 sequence (DNA): TGTGCCAGCGGACCGGGACAGGGAAGCAATCAGCCCCAGCATTTT.

This chain connects TRBV6-5 to TRBJ1-6, with TRBD1 matching 7 bases. This CDR3 contains 13 residues. From germline, CDR1 is MNHEY and CDR2 SVGAGI. V was pared by 8 bases and J by 8 bases, with 6 bases of the junction left unmatched. CDR3 residues: CASYRGRDSPLHF. The DNA of the CDR3 is TGTGCCAGCTACAGGGGTCGGGATTCACCCCTCCACTTT.

This clone was recorded only once. The rearrangement joins TRBV11-2 to TRBJ2-1, with TRBD2 matching 12 bases. Germline CDR1 SGHAT, CDR2 FQNNGV. This CDR3 comprises 17 residues. After removal of 1 base from V and 3 bases from J, the junction contained 4 bases not matched to a gene. The CDR3 protein is CASSLVLAGGHYNEQFF. CDR3 in DNA: TGTGCCAGCAGCTTAGTGCTAGCGGGGGGGCACTACAATGAGCAGTTCTTC.

The V and J genes are TRBV9 and TRBJ1-3; D perhaps matches TRBD1 (6 bases). CDR1 and CDR2 from the germline V gene are SGDLS and YYNGEE. Trimming removed 4 bases at V and 0 bases at J, with 14 bases between. The CDR3 runs to 16 residues. The CDR3 DNA follows: TGTGCCAGCAGCCCGTCGGGGGGCAGCTCTGGAAACACCATATATTTT. It is translated as CASSPSGGSSGNTIYF.

The rearrangement uses TRBV19 and TRBJ1-5; the D is unclear. Trimming shortened V by 4 bases and J by 7 bases, and 14 bases separated the two germline ends. The CDR3 length is 14 residues. Germline V gives CDR1 LNHDA, CDR2 SQIVND (reference sequence). CDR3 residues: CASSTRAGPQPQHF. The CDR3 DNA sequence: TGTGCCAGTAGTACTAGGGCGGGTCCCCAGCCCCAGCATTTT.

The chain combines TRBV9 with TRBJ2-3, with a possible D match to TRBD2 (6 bases). Germline-derived CDR1 and CDR2 are SGDLS and YYNGEE. The CDR3 sequence is 14 residues long. Trimming left V 5 bases short and J 0 bases short, with 10 bases between. The CDR3 protein is CASSRGSSTDTQYF. CDR3 bases: TGTGCCAGCAGTCGGGGGTCTAGCACAGATACGCAGTATTTT.

The rearrangement joins TRBV28 to TRBJ1-5; 9 nucleotides match TRBD1. The CDR3 consists of 16 residues. The ends lost 5 bases at V and 1 base at J; junction bases unmatched: 6. Germline-derived CDR1 and CDR2 are MDHEN and SYDVKM. The chain's CDR3 is CASSAQGARSNQPQHF. In DNA, the CDR3 is TGTGCCAGCAGTGCACAGGGGGCCAGGAGCAATCAGCCCCAGCATTTT.

The chain couples TRBV7-8 to TRBJ2-6; tentative D call: TRBD1 (6 bases). Trimming took 2 bases from V and 0 from J, leaving 17 bases between them. The CDR3 runs 19 residues. The germline gives CDR1 SGHVS, CDR2 FQNEAQ. The CDR3 nucleotides read TGTGCCAGCAGCTTATATGGACAGCTCGCATACTCTGGGGCCAACGTCCTGACTTTC. This translates into CASSLYGQLAYSGANVLTF.

In its sample, this clone was seen a few times. The chain combines TRBV24-1 with TRBJ2-5, with 13 nucleotides matching TRBD2. The CDR3 totals 16 residues. The germline V gene has CDR1 KGHDR and CDR2 SFDVKD. V gave up 3 bases and J gave up 4 bases; unmatched junction bases: 4. CDR3 DNA: TGTGCCACCAGTGATGGCACTAGCGGGAGGGCAGAGACCCAGTACTTC. As protein: CATSDGTSGRAETQYF.

This clone was detected once. V usage is TRBV28 and J usage is TRBJ2-5; maybe TRBD1 (6 bases). The germline CDR1 and CDR2 sequences are MDHEN and SYDVKM. This CDR3 spans 14 amino acids. The V end was cut by 6 bases, the J end by 6 bases, with 17 bases between. Here the CDR3 reads CASRIQGVGQTQYF. In DNA form, the CDR3 reads TGTGCCAGCAGGATACAGGGAGTGGGACAGACCCAGTACTTC.

The V call is TRBV18, the J call TRBJ2-7; unclear D gene. CDR1 and CDR2 from the germline V gene are KGHSH and LQKENI. The V and J ends lost 2 bases and 0 bases respectively, with 8 bases between them. This CDR3 comprises 14 residues. In DNA form, the CDR3 reads TGTGCCAGCTCACCAACGACAAACTCCTACGAGCAGTACTTC. This gives the protein CASSPTTNSYEQYF.

V usage is TRBV7-2 and J usage is TRBJ1-3; no definite D call. This CDR3 is 16 amino acids long. V was pared by 0 bases and J by 0 bases, with 9 bases between. CDR1 is SGHTA, CDR2 FQGNSA, per germline. As DNA, the CDR3 is TGTGCCAGCAGCTTAGCGCCGGGTCGCTCTGGAAACACCATATATTTT. This encodes CASSLAPGRSGNTIYF.

This rearrangement joins TRBV7-2 to TRBJ1-5, with D possibly TRBD1 on 5 matching bases. The germline gives CDR1 SGHTA, CDR2 FQGNSA. The CDR3 length is 14 residues. The V and J ends lost 2 bases and 3 bases respectively, with 8 bases between them. The CDR3 DNA reads TGTGCCAGCAGCTTATCAGGGTACAATCAGCCCCAGCATTTT. The encoded protein is CASSLSGYNQPQHF. The full variable domain, completed using reference TRBV7-2 and TRBJ1-5, is GAGVSQSPSNKVTEKGKDVELRCDPISGHTALYWYRQSLGQGLEFLIYFQGNSAPDKSGLPSDRFSAERTGGSVSTLTIQRTQQEDSAVYLCASSLSGYNQPQHFGDGTRLSIL.

This chain joins TRBV19 and TRBJ1-5, with 7 bases that match TRBD1. Germline CDR1 is LNHDA and CDR2 is SQIVND (reference sequence). The CDR3 contains 15 residues. Unmatched junction bases numbered 11, after V lost 6 bases and J lost 6 bases. The CDR3 bases are TGTGCCAGTAGCCCCCGGGGACAGATAGTTCAGCCCCAGCATTTT. It encodes CASSPRGQIVQPQHF.

The chain carries TRBV6-7 and TRBJ2-7; 7 bases align to TRBD2. TRBV6-7 is an ORF; its function is uncertain. V was pared by 2 bases and J by 3 bases, with 4 bases of the junction left unmatched. The length of the CDR3 is 14 residues. The CDR3 loop is CASSYGGRFYEQYF. The CDR3 region has the DNA TGTGCCAGCAGTTACGGCGGGAGATTCTACGAGCAGTACTTC.

V gene TRBV5-5 combines with J gene TRBJ1-1; D perhaps matches TRBD1 (6 bases). The CDR3 is made up of 15 amino acids. Germline CDR1 SGHKS, CDR2 YYEKEE (reference sequence). Between the trimmed V and J ends, which lost 0 bases and 0 bases, there was a span of 9 bases. CDR3 residues: CASSLAGTMNTEAFF. CDR3 DNA: TGTGCCAGCAGCTTGGCGGGGACAATGAACACTGAAGCTTTCTTT.